One and the same sample provided the 3 T cell receptor beta chains below, sequenced in a study of cytomegalovirus exposure and HLA in healthy donors. Primers: 60 Vbeta forward and 13 Jbeta reverse. Repertoires were generated with immunoSEQ multiplex PCR, while TCRdb's copy carries only in-frame clones and drops some. The data contain about 150,000 clones, 63% of them singletons. The sample taken for sequencing was PBMCs. The receptors were sampled from a woman aged 60-70 years in good health and CMV-seropositive.

The table lists this clone with a few counts. V gene TRBV4-3 combines with J gene TRBJ2-3, with a tentative D call TRBD2 (5 bases). Germline V lookup: CDR1 LGHNA, CDR2 YSLEER. The CDR3 has 15 amino acids. The V end was cut by 4 bases, the J end by 2 bases, with 13 bases between. This CDR3 reads CASSRRISDTDTQYF. CDR3 bases: TGCGCCAGCAGCCGGAGGATCTCCGACACAGATACGCAGTATTTT.

The chain is built from TRBV10-3 and TRBJ2-2; no clear D. The CDR3 is 14 residues long. From germline, CDR1 is ENHRY and CDR2 SYGVKD. Trimming pared 8 bases from V and 6 bases from J, leaving 16 bases between. Here the CDR3 DNA reads TGTGCCATCTCGTCGTCGGTACCGGCCGGGGAGCTGTTTTTT. This gives the protein CAISSSVPAGELFF.

The V gene is TRBV14, the J gene TRBJ2-3; 8 bases map to TRBD2. J was trimmed by 5 bases and V by 3 bases; bases with no gene match: 22. CDR1 SGHDN and CDR2 FVKESK come from the germline V gene. CDR3 size: 20 residues. This CDR3 reads CASSHLPGEGAWAGGDTQYF. Written as DNA, the CDR3 is TGTGCCAGCAGCCACCTCCCTGGCGAGGGCGCCTGGGCGGGAGGAGATACGCAGTATTTT.